This passage covers 24 T cell receptor beta chains from one sample sequenced in a study of molecular identifiers for immune sequencing clone quantification. One entry per CDR3 protein, called by TCRdb with MiXCR from the PCR reads. Here the sample spans under 600,000 distinct CDR3 sequences, 25% being singletons. Input material: naive CD8+ T cells from blood, with Jurkat cell RNA spiked in. Subset meaning: FACS-sorted CD8+CD4-CCR7+CD45RA+ naive T cells. All receptors come from a human donor in good health. Some libraries in this study had Jurkat cell RNA spiked in.

This clonotype has just a few counts. The V and J genes are TRBV4-3 and TRBJ1-5; no clear D gene. V lost 0 bases to trimming and J lost 1 base, with 7 bases between them. There are 15 residues in the CDR3. CDR1 and CDR2 (germline): LGHNA, YSLEER. DNA of the CDR3: TGCGCCAGCAGCCAAGATGTCCCCAGCAATCAGCCCCAGCATTTT. Its protein product is CASSQDVPSNQPQHF.

Remarks on this clonotype: A much larger clone sits a single nucleotide away, making a read error possible. The gene calls are TRBV28 and TRBJ1-1; D unresolved. V was clipped by 8 bases and J by 1 base, with 20 bases between them. The CDR3 sequence is 16 residues long. Germline values: CDR1 MDHEN, CDR2 SYDVKM. The CDR3 sequence: CASGYPTEVTNTEAFF. CDR3 in DNA: TGTGCCAGCGGTTACCCAACCGAGGTTACGAACACTGAAGCTTTCTTT.

The rearrangement joins TRBV6-5 to TRBJ2-7, with no clear D. This CDR3 contains 15 residues. The germline V and J ends were trimmed by 3 bases and 3 bases, with 15 bases remaining between them. Per the germline V gene, CDR1 is MNHEY and CDR2 is SVGAGI. CDR3 region: CASSYSRNGYYEQYF. The CDR3 DNA sequence: TGTGCCAGCAGTTATTCTCGGAACGGTTACTACGAGCAGTACTTC.

Notes on this clonotype: Relative to the germline gene, one junction end is altered; a read error may explain this. The CDR3 is CASSQGVHLRDF. Here the CDR3 DNA reads TGTGCCAGCAGCCAAGGCGTCCATCTCCGGGACTTC. The chain joins TRBV14 to TRBJ2-5; the D is unclear. Germline V CDR1 and CDR2: SGHDN, FVKESK. The CDR3 has 12 residues.

About this clonotype itself: One junction end does not reproduce the germline sequence, and a read error may be involved. The rearrangement uses TRBV5-1 and TRBJ1-1; weak D call: TRBD1 (5 bases). This CDR3 spans 15 amino acids. Germline V gene lookup returns CDR1 SGHRS and CDR2 YFSETQ. CDR3 sequence reads: CASNLAQGLNTEAFF. The CDR3 nucleotides are TGCGCCAGCAACTTGGCCCAGGGCCTGAACACTGAAGCTTTCTTT.

This clonotype was observed many times. The gene calls are TRBV30 and TRBJ2-7; the match to TRBD1 covers 7 bases. This CDR3 has 12 amino acids. After removal of 2 bases from V and 5 bases from J, the junction contained 3 bases not matched to a gene. Germline V gene sequence: CDR1 GTSNPN, CDR2 SVGIG (reference sequence). This CDR3 reads CAWSLTGNEQYF. Here the CDR3 DNA reads TGTGCCTGGAGTTTGACAGGGAACGAGCAGTACTTC.

The V call is TRBV4-1, the J call TRBJ1-6; tentative D call: TRBD1 (5 bases). The CDR3 sequence is 17 residues long. Deletions cut 2 bases from V and 4 bases from J, with 15 bases between. Germline V gives CDR1 MGHRA, CDR2 YSYEKL. The DNA for the CDR3 is TGCGCCAGCAGCCAAACCTCCGGGACTGAGTATAATTCACCCCTCCACTTT. It encodes CASSQTSGTEYNSPLHF.

This clonotype occurred many times. The rearrangement joins TRBV6-6 to TRBJ2-4, with unresolved D. CDR3 length: 14 amino acids. The V end lost 0 bases, the J end lost 6 bases, and 9 bases lay between the germline ends. CDR1 and CDR2 (germline): MNHNY, SVGAGI (reference sequence). The CDR3 DNA follows: TGTGCCAGCAGTTACTCCGGATTCGTAAACATTCAGTACTTC. Translation gives CASSYSGFVNIQYF.

The chain has TRBV25-1 and TRBJ2-5; D unresolved. The CDR3 consists of 11 residues. The V end was cut by 2 bases, the J end by 11 bases, with 9 bases between. Germline V lookup: CDR1 MGHDK, CDR2 SYGVNS. CDR3 nucleotides: TGTGCCAGCAGTGAAACTACGGAGCAGTACTTC. Translation gives CASSETTEQYF.

The sample holds many counts of this clonotype. The V gene is TRBV7-2, the J gene TRBJ2-1; 7 nucleotides line up with TRBD2. CDR1 and CDR2 (germline): SGHTA, FQGNSA. The CDR3 is made up of 16 amino acids. V gave up 5 bases and J gave up 6 bases; unmatched junction bases: 13. Here the CDR3 DNA reads TGTGCCAGCAGCACCCTGGGAGCGGGATGGGTCAATGAGCAGTTCTTC. It yields the protein CASSTLGAGWVNEQFF.

This clonotype was observed a handful of times. The chain carries TRBV28 and TRBJ2-2; 8 bases fit TRBD1. Trimming at V came to 5 bases and at J to 1 base, leaving 6 bases not matched to a gene. Germline V gives CDR1 MDHEN, CDR2 SYDVKM. The CDR3 covers 16 residues. Here the CDR3 reads CASSLNDRGNTGELFF. In DNA form, the CDR3 reads TGTGCCAGCAGTCTGAACGACAGGGGGAACACCGGGGAGCTGTTTTTT.

This chain joins TRBV10-3 and TRBJ1-4; D is uncertain. V lost 3 bases, J lost 4 bases, and 9 bases lay in between. Germline V gene sequence: CDR1 ENHRY, CDR2 SYGVKD. This CDR3 has 14 residues. The CDR3 DNA follows: TGTGCCATCAGTGAATCCACAGATAATGAAAAACTGTTTTTT. It yields the protein CAISESTDNEKLFF.

On this clonotype: The junction departs from the called germline gene at one end, perhaps through a read error. The CDR3 loop is CASSQEWGGYLYEQYF. For the CDR3, the DNA is TGCGCCAGCAGTCAAGAATGGGGGGGGTATCTCTACGAGCAGTACTTC. The rearrangement links TRBV4-3 to TRBJ2-7; 7 nucleotides align to TRBD2. The CDR3 contains 16 residues. Germline V CDR1 and CDR2: LGHNA, YSLEER.

The table lists this clonotype with a few counts. The chain employs TRBV30 and TRBJ2-7; tentative D call: TRBD2 (5 bases). Germline V CDR1 and CDR2: GTSNPN, SVGIG (reference sequence). This CDR3 is built from 12 residues. With 5 bases removed from V and 2 bases from J, the gap between germline ends came to 10 bases. The CDR3 DNA is TGTGCCTGGGACGCCGGGGCCTACGAGCAGTACTTC. It is translated as CAWDAGAYEQYF.

On this clonotype itself: This may stem from a read error, because a much larger clone lies one nucleotide away. CDR3 DNA: TGTGCCAGCAGTTACGTACAGGGCATATTTTCTGGGGCCAACATCCTGACTTTC. Amino acids: CASSYVQGIFSGANILTF. The V gene is TRBV6-6, the J gene TRBJ2-6, with D possibly being TRBD1 (6 bases). CDR3 length: 18 residues. Per germline, CDR1 MNHNY and CDR2 SVGAGI (reference sequence).

This clonotype was recorded a few times. The rearrangement links TRBV5-6 to TRBJ1-5, with TRBD1 as a possible D gene (5 bases). Germline V lookup: CDR1 SGHDT, CDR2 YYEEEE. V lost 0 bases and J 3 bases, leaving 10 bases between the germline ends. The length of the CDR3 is 15 residues. The CDR3 loop reads CASSLGGAVNQPQHF. CDR3 bases: TGTGCCAGCAGCTTGGGTGGGGCAGTCAATCAGCCCCAGCATTTT.

This clonotype was observed a few times. The V and J genes are TRBV13 and TRBJ2-1, with TRBD2 identical over 9 bases. The CDR3 loop spans 15 amino acids. V was pared by 5 bases and J by 4 bases, with 6 bases of the junction left unmatched. Per germline, CDR1 PRHDT and CDR2 FYEKMQ (reference sequence). CDR3 sequence: CASSQPSGEYNEQFF. The CDR3, as DNA: TGTGCCAGCAGCCAACCTAGCGGGGAATACAATGAGCAGTTCTTC.

V usage is TRBV13 and J usage is TRBJ2-7; 11 nucleotides agree with TRBD1. CDR1 and CDR2 from the germline V gene are PRHDT and FYEKMQ (reference sequence). Trimming took 1 base from V and 6 from J; bases not matched to a gene: 14. CDR3 length: 18 amino acids. The CDR3 region has the DNA TGTGCCAGCAGCTTAGTAGGGACTAGGGACAGGGGGTGGTTCGAGCAGTACTTC. Translating gives CASSLVGTRDRGWFEQYF.

Note on this clonotype: A much larger clone differs from this one at a single base, so this may be a read error. The V gene is TRBV7-2, the J gene TRBJ2-7, with D perhaps matching TRBD1 or TRBD2 (5 bases each). The CDR3 sequence is 14 residues long. CDR1 is SGHTA, CDR2 FQGNSA, per germline. The CDR3 DNA is TGTGCCAGCAGCTTAATCCAGGGAGAACACGAGCGGTACTTC. This codes for CASSLIQGEHERYF.

The chain employs TRBV6-5 and TRBJ1-6, with TRBD1 matching over 7 bases. The germline V gene encodes CDR1 MNHEY and CDR2 SVGAGI. The CDR3 sequence is 16 residues long. V lost 0 bases and J lost 5; bases outside the gene matches: 4. The CDR3 DNA reads TGTGCCAGCAGTTACTCGTGGACAGGCAATAATTCACCCCTCCACTTT. Amino acids: CASSYSWTGNNSPLHF.

This clonotype turned up a few times. The chain joins TRBV11-2 to TRBJ2-1; 9 nucleotides agree with TRBD2. Per germline, CDR1 SGHAT and CDR2 FQNNGV. Trimming cost V 1 base and J 6 bases; bases outside gene matches: 7. The length of the CDR3 is 16 residues. In nucleotides, the CDR3 is TGTGCCAGCAGCTTAGGACTAGCGGTGACCGTCAATGAGCAGTTCTTC. This translates into CASSLGLAVTVNEQFF.

With regard to this clonotype: The conserved phenylalanine or tryptophan is not found at the CDR3 terminus, so this likely reflects a read error. The V gene is TRBV12-3 or TRBV12-4, the J gene TRBJ1-1; D is uncertain. The CDR3 is 14 residues long. V lost 10 bases to trimming and J lost 5 bases, with 20 bases between them. CDR3 in DNA: TGTGCCACCGGAGACAATAATTTATGGACTGAAGCTTTCTCT. Translating it yields CATGDNNLWTEAFS.

This chain connects TRBV27 to TRBJ1-4; D remains ambiguous. Deletions cut 5 bases from V and 4 bases from J, with 14 bases between. From germline, CDR1 is MNHEY and CDR2 SMNVEV (reference sequence). The CDR3 runs to 15 residues. The DNA for the CDR3 is TGTGCCAGCAGTCACCGTGAGGCTAGTAATGAAAAACTGTTTTTT. Translated: CASSHREASNEKLFF.

On this clonotype: A much larger clone differs from this one at a single base, so this may be a read error. The V gene is TRBV5-3, the J gene TRBJ2-5; the D gene is possibly TRBD2 (5 bases). TRBV5-3 is labeled an ORF, and its function is uncertain. V was cut by 8 bases and J by 13 bases, with 24 bases left in between. The CDR3 is made up of 13 amino acids. The CDR3 DNA sequence: TGTGCCAGCAGACTACTACCGAACACCCTTTGGTACTTC. It is translated as CASRLLPNTLWYF.